The source of this T cell receptor beta chain is a study of cytomegalovirus exposure and HLA in healthy donors. Regarding the study as a whole: A later analysis linked about 17,000 TCR beta sequences to HLA alleles at 0.05 false discovery rate. It was confirmed in vitro that a few of the CMV-associated chains were specific for CMV antigens. Later on, a genetic analysis was performed. It linked a missense variant in DCLRE1C with V- and J-gene trimming of TCR beta.

The CDR3 loop spans 14 amino acids. CDR1 SGHNT and CDR2 YYREEE come from the germline V gene (reference sequence). Trimming shortened V by 0 bases and J by 7 bases, and 10 bases separated the two germline ends. The PCR ran on 60 Vbeta and 13 Jbeta primers. The repertoire was sequenced with immunoSEQ multiplex PCR; TCRdb's copy has only in-frame clones and lacks some. This sample has tens of thousands of clones, with roughly 69% found just once. In the case of this clone: Its antigen is still unknown.

The receptor was isolated from a woman aged 45-60 years in good health and CMV-seronegative. The source material was PBMCs. This chain connects TRBV5-4 to TRBJ1-4, with a tentative D call TRBD1 (6 bases). The CDR3 loop reads CASSLAGVVEKLFF. CDR3 bases: TGTGCCAGCAGCTTGGCAGGGGTGGTTGAAAAACTGTTTTTT. The whole variable domain, filled in from reference TRBV5-4 and TRBJ1-4, reads ETGVTQSPTHLIKTRGQQVTLRCSSQSGHNTVSWYQQALGQGPQFIFQYYREEENGRGNFPPRFSGLQFPNYSSELNVNALELDDSALYLCASSLAGVVEKLFFGSGTQLSVL.